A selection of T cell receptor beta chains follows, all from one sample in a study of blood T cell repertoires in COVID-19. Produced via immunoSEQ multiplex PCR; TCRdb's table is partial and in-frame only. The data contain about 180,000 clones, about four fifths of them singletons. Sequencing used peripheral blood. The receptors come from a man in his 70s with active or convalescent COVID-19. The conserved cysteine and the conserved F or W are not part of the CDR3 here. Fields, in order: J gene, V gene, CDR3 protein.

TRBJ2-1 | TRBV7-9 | ASSPKPGTSGRALEQF
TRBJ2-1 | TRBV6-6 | ASTHGGGTPDNEQF
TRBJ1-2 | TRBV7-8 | ASSPGINRYGYT
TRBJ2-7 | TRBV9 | ASSVGASGTGLSEQY
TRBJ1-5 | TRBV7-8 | ASSWGSGQGGQPQH
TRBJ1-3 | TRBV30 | ACTGGPGNTIY
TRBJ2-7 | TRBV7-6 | ASSFQGRGSEQY
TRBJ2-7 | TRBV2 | ASSEQGGEQY
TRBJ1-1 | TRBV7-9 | ASSSVGGERTEAF
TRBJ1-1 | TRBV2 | ASSFDRVSPLMNTEAF
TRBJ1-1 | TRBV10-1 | ASSEYRGSEAF
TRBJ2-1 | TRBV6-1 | ASSEDGPYNEQF
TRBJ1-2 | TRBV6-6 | ASSPRNYGYT
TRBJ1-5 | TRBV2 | ASRISTGQPQH
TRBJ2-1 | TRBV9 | ASSFRTSGLNEQF
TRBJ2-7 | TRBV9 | ASSPGGQTYEQY
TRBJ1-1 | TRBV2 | ASSAMNTEAF
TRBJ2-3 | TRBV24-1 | ATSDPLAGDTDTQY
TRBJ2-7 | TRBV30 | ASSRGGREYEQY
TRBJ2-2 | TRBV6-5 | ASREDSRYAGELF
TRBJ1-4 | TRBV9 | ASSVGTGAANEKLF
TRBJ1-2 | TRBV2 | ASSGEGQGYGYT
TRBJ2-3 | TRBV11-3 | ASSLADSRGTDTQY
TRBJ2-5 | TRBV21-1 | ASSKNPTAQETQY
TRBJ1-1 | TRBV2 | ASIPEAGGEAF
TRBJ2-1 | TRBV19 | ASSNSGGAGNEQF
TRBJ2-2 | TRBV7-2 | ASSLTSTNTGELF
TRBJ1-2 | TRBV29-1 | SGDITGTGYGYT
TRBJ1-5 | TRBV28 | ASNGVNQPQH
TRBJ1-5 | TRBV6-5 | ASSLGQGVGPQH
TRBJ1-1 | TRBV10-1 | ASSEKGLRAEAF
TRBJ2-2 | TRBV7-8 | ASKEETSLTGELF
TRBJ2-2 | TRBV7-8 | ASSRGLAGVVTGELF
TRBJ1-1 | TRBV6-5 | ASSRDRYTEAF
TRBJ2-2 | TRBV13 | ASSSGSNTGELF
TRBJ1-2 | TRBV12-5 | ASGLVPRDRDRGYT
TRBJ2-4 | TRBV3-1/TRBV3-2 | ASSQEDRGNIQY
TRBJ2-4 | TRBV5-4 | ASSEQGTGAKNIQY
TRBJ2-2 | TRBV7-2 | ASTKDSFTGELF
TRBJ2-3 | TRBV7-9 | ASSSGSFDTQY
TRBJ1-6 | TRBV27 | ASSPSGDNSPLH
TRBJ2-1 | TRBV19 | ASSPGLQGRGEQF
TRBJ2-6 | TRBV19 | ASSQDRGLAGANVLT
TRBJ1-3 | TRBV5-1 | ASSTDTISGNTIY
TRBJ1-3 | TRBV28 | ASSGDRGTIGNTIY
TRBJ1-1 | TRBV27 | ASSWLGGSEAF
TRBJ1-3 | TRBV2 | ASRGGGNTIY
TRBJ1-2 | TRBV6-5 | ASSPSGQGKGYT
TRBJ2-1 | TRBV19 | ASSILGANEQF
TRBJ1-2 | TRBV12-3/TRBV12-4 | ASRRQAYGYT
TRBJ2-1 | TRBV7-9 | ASSLLAGGGGDEQF
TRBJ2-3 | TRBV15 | ATSGAGYRDTQY
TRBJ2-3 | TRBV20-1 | SASSPTGTDTQY
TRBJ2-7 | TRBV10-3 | AISERGRAYEQY
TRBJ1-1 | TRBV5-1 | ASSSPSEAF